The clone carrying this TCR beta chain showed up many times. Its target is not known. TCR beta VDJ combinations and CDR3 sequences were profiled from genomic DNA. MiXCR, run by TCRdb on the reads, gives a single entry per CDR3 protein. Counted here are around 190,000 distinct CDR3 sequences, roughly 56% occurring once; the ten biggest clones make up 16%. V gave up 0 bases and J gave up 0 bases, with 7 bases separating them. Germline V gene data show CDR1 as SGHVS and CDR2 as FQNEAQ. This CDR3 spans 15 amino acids. This specimen comes from a study of CD8+CD57+ T cells in acquired aplastic anemia. Study overall: On average, sorted CD4+ and CD8+ cells gave 3 to 3.5 ug of DNA. As sequenced from healthy donors, CD4+ cells averaged roughly 11 million reads.

Study observations and caveats: Patients versus controls showed no significant CD8+ Simpson's diversity difference.

This TCR was sampled from a human donor in good health, serving as a control. The sequencing sample was made of sorted CD4+, CD8+, or CD8+CD57+ T cells (not recorded which) from PBMCs. The chain uses TRBV7-8 and TRBJ2-3; unclear D gene. The CDR3 nucleotides read TGTGCCAGCAGCTTAGCGCGCCTTAGCACAGATACGCAGTATTTT. Translated: CASSLARLSTDTQYF.